This T cell receptor beta chain comes out of a study of T cells after yellow fever vaccination (dated 2019 in TCRdb). For the study in its entirety: The SMART-Seq v4 Ultra Low Input RNA kit was used to prepare libraries from fractions with low cell numbers. To track T-cell clones before and after primary and booster YFV17D yellow fever vaccination, bulk TCR alpha and beta repertoires were sequenced longitudinally. Two healthy male donors made up the cohort, one aged 18 to 29 years and the other aged 30 to 40 years. Bulk PBMC replicates and cell subsets were isolated from blood drawn at multiple timepoints before and after both primary and secondary immunization. Overall results and qualifications from the work: After the booster, most of the clones that had expanded following primary vaccination were detected again (just under 97% of CD4 and 80% to 90% of CD8), which suggests that memory was broadly maintained. FACS-sorted repertoires could contain abundant contaminating clonotypes from the bulk population, so computational filtering was required. A small share of clonotypes occurred in both CD4 and CD8 compartments, likely arising from convergent recombination. Because the study included only a couple of donors, the extent to which the findings can be generalized is limited. Compared with the primary T-cell response, the secondary T-cell response was weaker but faster, peaking on day 5 rather than day 15.

Trimming leaves V shorter by 3 bases and J shorter by 5 bases, with the junction holding 5 bases beyond the gene matches. CDR1 and CDR2 are read off the germline V gene as LGHNA and YSLEER. From cysteine to phenylalanine, the CDR3 is 15 amino acids long. The read is trimmed to its CDR3 DNA, 45 bases read in frame from base 1. The sequencing machine was an Illumina NovaSeq 6000. Synthesis of TCR cDNA relied on 5'RACE template switching, a step that introduced a universal primer site along with unique molecular identifiers. cDNA synthesis was primed from both the TCR alpha and TCR beta constant segments. Library amplification involved two PCR steps, and the second step added sample barcodes and sequencing adapters. Sequencing of libraries was performed on Illumina HiSeq 2500 (2x100 bp) or NovaSeq (2x150 bp). In the source study's methods: Reads were demultiplexed and collapsed into UMI consensus sequences with MIGEC, and V(D)J alignment was performed with MiXCR. Vaccine-responding clonotypes were identified with edgeR using replicate PBMC samples, with FDR below 0.01 and a log2 fold change above 5 up to day 15 being required. Each bulk clonotype was labeled CD4 or CD8 based on which sequenced repertoire, CD4 or CD8, contained the clonotype at higher abundance. Starting from the raw public reads, TCRdb applied fastp trimming at Q25, assembled clones with MiXCR and retained in-frame beta chains. Every entry covers one CDR3 protein and lists the most common genes and DNA from its rows. These V and J calls are TCRdb output, not the study's own analysis. This sample comprises a few hundred thousand distinct CDR3 sequences, almost 4% of them detected only once. Jointly, the top ten make up 20% to 25% of the sample.

The treatment or condition label, as the study defines it: live attenuated yellow fever vaccine strain. At each blood-draw timepoint, two biological replicates of bulk PBMCs were collected. A standard Ficoll-Paque protocol was used to isolate PBMCs from peripheral blood. TriZol was used to extract RNA from bulk PBMCs, CD4 and CD8 fractions, and dextramer-positive and dextramer-negative fractions. This clonotype was seen repeatedly, ten times or more. No cognate antigen has been identified for it. Base qualities were left out, and no much larger clone turns up one base away. The sequence came from a man aged 18 to 29 who received the YFV17D yellow fever vaccine. The starting material was PBMCs, obtained 5 days after the yellow fever booster vaccination. This chain is built from TRBV4-3 and TRBJ1-4; the junction holds 8 bases that match TRBD1. The nucleotides are TGCGCCAGCAGCCAGCCCGGGACAGGAAATGAAAAACTGTTTTTT. This gives the protein CASSQPGTGNEKLFF.